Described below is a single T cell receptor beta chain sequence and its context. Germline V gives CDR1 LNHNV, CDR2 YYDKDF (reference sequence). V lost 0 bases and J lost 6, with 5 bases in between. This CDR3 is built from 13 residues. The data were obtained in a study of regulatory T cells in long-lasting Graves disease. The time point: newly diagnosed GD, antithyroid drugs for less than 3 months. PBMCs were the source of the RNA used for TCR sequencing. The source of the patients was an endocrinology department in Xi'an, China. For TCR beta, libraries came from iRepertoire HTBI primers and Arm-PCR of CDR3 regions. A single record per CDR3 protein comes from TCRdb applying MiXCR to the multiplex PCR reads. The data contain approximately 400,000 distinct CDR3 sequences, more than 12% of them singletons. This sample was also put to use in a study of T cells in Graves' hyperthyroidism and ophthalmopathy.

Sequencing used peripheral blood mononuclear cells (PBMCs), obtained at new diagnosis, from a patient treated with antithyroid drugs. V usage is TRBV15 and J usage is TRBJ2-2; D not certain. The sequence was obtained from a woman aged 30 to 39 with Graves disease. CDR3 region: CATSRDRAGELFF. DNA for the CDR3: TGTGCCACCAGCAGAGATCGGGCCGGGGAGCTGTTTTTT.